One sample yielded the 21 T cell receptor beta chains listed below, sequenced in a study of Ad26.COV2.S vaccination and SARS-CoV-2 variants. Using immunoSEQ multiplex PCR, the repertoire was profiled, and TCRdb retains in-frame clones only, with some absent. The sample yields some 330,000 clones, 90% seen once. Indicated treatment: 19 received Ad26.COV2.S at low or high dose, single or two shots; about five received placebo; per-sample allocation not given. Sampling was performed 63 days after the first vaccine or placebo injection. The sequenced sample was peripheral blood, obtained in a trial of Ad26.COV2.S vaccine versus placebo. These TCRs come from a person aged 18-65 years who received the Ad26.COV2.S COVID-19 vaccine or a placebo.

The chain recombines TRBV5-1 with TRBJ2-7; possibly TRBD1 for D (6 bases). V lost 3 bases and J lost 2, with 12 bases in between. This CDR3 has 14 amino acids. The germline gives CDR1 SGHRS, CDR2 YFSETQ. The chain's CDR3 is CASSSRGDAYEQYF. The CDR3 DNA follows: TGCGCCAGCAGCTCCAGGGGTGACGCCTACGAGCAGTACTTC.

V gene TRBV10-1 combines with J gene TRBJ1-4; D gene uncertain. CDR1 and CDR2 (germline): WNHNN, SYGVQD (reference sequence). Trimming removed 4 bases from V and 3 bases from J, with 6 bases in between. This CDR3 is built from 13 residues. The CDR3 DNA reads TGCGCCAGCAGTGGCCATCCTAATGAAAAACTGTTTTTT. Its translation: CASSGHPNEKLFF.

This chain uses TRBV7-2 with TRBJ1-2; D remains unclear. The V end was cut by 1 base, the J end by 6 bases, with 15 bases between. Germline V gene data show CDR1 as SGHTA and CDR2 as FQGNSA. The CDR3 extends over 15 amino acids. The DNA of the CDR3 is TGTGCCAGCAGCTTAGGTGTTGGAAGATCAAATGGCTACACCTTC. Translating it yields CASSLGVGRSNGYTF.

This clone was picked up a small number of times. This chain links TRBV25-1 with TRBJ2-1, with no clear D. The CDR3 is 15 amino acids. The ends were cut back, 7 bases at V and 3 bases at J, with 16 bases in the middle. Germline lookup yields CDR1 MGHDK and CDR2 SYGVNS. CDR3 DNA sequence: TGTGCCAGCAAATCCCCTGGACGGATCTACAATGAGCAGTTCTTC. Protein: CASKSPGRIYNEQFF.

The chain carries TRBV9 and TRBJ2-5; 9 bases are shared with TRBD1. Germline V gives CDR1 SGDLS, CDR2 YYNGEE. The CDR3 has 15 amino acids. J was trimmed by 4 bases and V by 3 bases; bases with no gene match: 7. CDR3 region: CASSARDRAIETQYF. The CDR3 coding sequence is TGTGCCAGCAGCGCCCGGGACAGGGCAATAGAGACCCAGTACTTC.

The chain has TRBV11-3 and TRBJ1-1, with 10 nucleotides matching TRBD1. The CDR3 spans 13 residues. Germline values: CDR1 SGHNT, CDR2 YENEEA. V trimming: 5 bases; J trimming: 8 bases; junction bases outside the gene matches: 5. In DNA form, the CDR3 reads TGTGCCAGCAGCCCCAGGGACAGGGGCGAAGCTTTCTTT. Its protein is CASSPRDRGEAFF.

The chain is built from TRBV7-2 and TRBJ1-1, with a possible D match to TRBD1 (6 bases). This CDR3 has 14 amino acids. Trimming removed 6 bases at V and 6 bases at J, with 17 bases between. Looked up from germline, CDR1 is SGHTA and CDR2 is FQGNSA. This chain's CDR3 is CASSYQGPESEAFF. The CDR3 DNA reads as TGTGCCAGCAGTTACCAGGGGCCCGAGTCTGAAGCTTTCTTT. Drawing the rest from reference TRBV7-2 and TRBJ1-1, the complete variable domain is GAGVSQSPSNKVTEKGKDVELRCDPISGHTALYWYRQSLGQGLEFLIYFQGNSAPDKSGLPSDRFSAERTGGSVSTLTIQRTQQEDSAVYLCASSYQGPESEAFFGQGTRLTVV.

The rearrangement links TRBV4-1 to TRBJ1-5; the D gene is possibly TRBD1 (6 bases). CDR1 MGHRA and CDR2 YSYEKL come from the germline V gene. The CDR3 length is 16 residues. Trimming removed 3 bases at V and 8 bases at J, with 20 bases between. The CDR3 DNA reads TGCGCCAGCAGCCAGAACGCCGGGACAACAAACAAGCCCCAGCATTTT. Translation gives CASSQNAGTTNKPQHF.

The V gene is TRBV6-5, the J gene TRBJ2-3, with a possible D match to TRBD2 (6 bases). The germline CDR1 and CDR2 sequences are MNHEY and SVGAGI. The V end was cut by 5 bases, the J end by 2 bases, with 14 bases between. This CDR3 is 15 amino acids long. This CDR3 is CASSPRDFSTDTQYF. The CDR3 DNA sequence: TGTGCCAGCAGTCCCCGGGACTTTTCCACAGATACGCAGTATTTT.

The rearrangement joins TRBV7-2 to TRBJ1-1; 10 nucleotides align to TRBD1. CDR1 and CDR2 (germline): SGHTA, FQGNSA. V shed 5 bases, J shed 5 bases, and the junction held 8 bases outside the gene matches. CDR3 length: 15 residues. For the CDR3, the DNA is TGTGCCAGCAGCCCACGGGACAGGGGAGGTACTGAAGCTTTCTTT. Protein product: CASSPRDRGGTEAFF.

This rearrangement joins TRBV29-1 to TRBJ2-3; tentatively, D is TRBD1 (6 bases). V was pared by 8 bases and J by 1 base, with 10 bases between. The CDR3 totals 12 residues. Germline V lookup: CDR1 SQVTM, CDR2 ANQGSEA. This chain's CDR3 is CSHRAGTDTQYF. CDR3 in DNA: TGCAGCCACAGGGCCGGCACAGATACGCAGTATTTT.

This clone occurred once. The chain combines TRBV13 with TRBJ1-1; TRBD1 aligns across 8 bases. This CDR3 has 15 residues. V dropped 2 bases and J dropped 4; count of bases not matched to a gene: 6. Germline V gene data show CDR1 as PRHDT and CDR2 as FYEKMQ (reference sequence). CDR3 nucleotides: TGTGCCAGCAGCTTAAAAGGACAGGGTTTCACTGAAGCTTTCTTT. Translating it yields CASSLKGQGFTEAFF.

The chain links TRBV6-1 to TRBJ2-1; perhaps TRBD2 as D (6 bases). The CDR3 is 17 amino acids. With 1 base removed from V and 4 bases from J, the gap between germline ends came to 17 bases. The V gene's germline CDR1 is MNHNS and CDR2 SASEGT. CDR3 amino acids: CASSEDWGVGGYNEQFF. CDR3 DNA sequence: TGTGCCAGCAGTGAAGATTGGGGGGTTGGAGGTTACAATGAGCAGTTCTTC.

The CDR3 protein is CASSKVQGREDGYTF. The DNA for the CDR3 is TGTGCCAGCAGCAAAGTCCAGGGACGGGAGGATGGCTACACCTTC. The chain joins TRBV21-1 to TRBJ1-2. TRBV21-1 is a pseudogene locus. The CDR3 is 15 residues long.

V and J are TRBV19 and TRBJ1-4; unclear D gene. Germline V lookup: CDR1 LNHDA, CDR2 SQIVND (reference sequence). This CDR3 comprises 12 residues. The V end lost 1 base, the J end lost 8 bases, and 5 bases lay between the germline ends. CDR3: CASSIGWEKLFF. For the CDR3, the DNA is TGTGCCAGTAGTATAGGTTGGGAAAAACTGTTTTTT.

Concerning this clone itself: Additional DNA sequences in this sample encode the identical CDR3. The chain is built from TRBV18 and TRBJ2-3; TRBD2 is a possible D gene (5 bases). This CDR3 region has 13 residues. Germline CDR1 reads KGHSH; CDR2 reads LQKENI. Trimming cost V 3 bases and J 4 bases, with 8 bases left between them. CDR3 nucleotides: TGTGCCAGCTCACCGCCCGGGGCAGATACGCAGTATTTT. This encodes CASSPPGADTQYF.

The chain carries TRBV5-8 and TRBJ1-6; TRBD1 matches at 7 bases. Germline V lookup: CDR1 SGHTS, CDR2 YDEGEE. The trim removed 6 bases at V and 3 bases at J, leaving 3 bases unmatched. There are 14 residues in the CDR3. In DNA form, the CDR3 reads TGTGCCAGCAACCGGGACAGCTATAATTCACCCCTCCACTTT. Protein product: CASNRDSYNSPLHF.

The chain recombines TRBV6-6 with TRBJ1-2, with D hard to call. This CDR3 spans 13 amino acids. The germline V and J ends were trimmed by 4 bases and 2 bases, with 8 bases remaining between them. Per the germline V gene, CDR1 is MNHNY and CDR2 is SVGAGI (reference sequence). The CDR3 nucleotides are TGTGCCAGCAGTTTGCCGGAGAACTATGGCTACACCTTC. It codes for CASSLPENYGYTF.

DNA for the CDR3: TGCGCCAGCAGCTTGCTACAGGTGAACACTGAAGCTTTCTTT. Encoded protein: CASSLLQVNTEAFF. The gene calls are TRBV5-1 and TRBJ1-1; weak D call: TRBD1 (5 bases). Trimming left V 1 base short and J 0 bases short, with 7 bases between. Looked up from germline, CDR1 is SGHRS and CDR2 is YFSETQ. This CDR3 is 14 amino acids long.

The rearrangement uses TRBV5-3 and TRBJ2-3; 12 nucleotides align to TRBD2. TRBV5-3 is an open reading frame, and its role is uncertain. The CDR3 runs 19 residues. Losses at the gene ends were 5 bases for V and 3 bases for J; bases not matched to a gene: 16. The CDR3 DNA is TGTGCCAGAAGGAAGATATGGCTAGCGGGAGGGCCCACGACAGATACGCAGTATTTT. It is translated as CARRKIWLAGGPTTDTQYF.

This clone is a singleton in its sample. This chain joins TRBV11-2 and TRBJ2-7; 8 nucleotides line up with TRBD1. Germline values: CDR1 SGHAT, CDR2 FQNNGV. V was pared by 3 bases and J by 3 bases, with 7 bases of the junction left unmatched. The CDR3 covers 15 residues. In nucleotides, the CDR3 is TGTGCCAGCAGCTTGGGCGGGACAGGTATCTACGAGCAGTACGTC. Its protein is CASSLGGTGIYEQYV.